Below are 27 T cell receptor beta chains sequenced from a single sample in a study of blood T cells in healthy people across ages. The use of a sample-barcoded 5' primer and a J-beta primer mix characterized a second PCR of roughly 7 to 11 cycles. TCRdb called the 5' RACE reads again in MiXCR, with one record for every CDR3 protein. The sample has 850,000 or so distinct CDR3 sequences, roughly 26% seen once; the top ten hold 15% to 20%. The specimen was blood. These receptors all come from a woman aged 80 or over in good health.

The CDR3 loop is CASSLDWSSGANVLTF. Written as DNA, the CDR3 is TGCGCCAGCAGCTTGGACTGGAGCTCTGGGGCCAACGTCCTGACTTTC. The rearrangement uses TRBV5-1 and TRBJ2-6; unclear D gene. This CDR3 region has 16 residues. Trimming took off 0 bases at V and 0 bases at J, with 7 bases between the two ends. CDR1 is SGHRS, CDR2 YFSETQ, per germline. Full variable domain (missing parts from reference TRBV5-1 and TRBJ2-6): KAGVTQTPRYLIKTRGQQVTLSCSPISGHRSVSWYQQTPGQGLQFLFEYFSETQRNKGNFPGRFSGRQFSNSRSEMNVSTLELGDSALYLCASSLDWSSGANVLTFGAGSRLTVL.

The chain employs TRBV6-1 and TRBJ2-1, with 8 bases lining up with TRBD1. This CDR3 is 20 amino acids long. Germline V gene lookup returns CDR1 MNHNS and CDR2 SASEGT. J gave up 0 bases and V 6 bases, and 19 bases lay outside the gene matches. The CDR3, as DNA: TGTGCCAGCAGCCCCTCCAGGGACAGGATTGCTGCAAGCTCCTACAATGAGCAGTTCTTC. Translating it yields CASSPSRDRIAASSYNEQFF.

The chain uses TRBV2 and TRBJ2-4; the D is unclear. Matching the DNA end better, TRBJ2-7 makes the J call doubtful. This CDR3 contains 11 residues. Per germline, CDR1 SNHLY and CDR2 FYNNEI. As DNA, the CDR3 is TGTGCCAGCAGTGAGGCGTACGAGCAGTACTTC. Translation: CASSEAYEQYF.

As to this clonotype: Since a much larger clone is just one base distant, this may be a read error. V usage is TRBV20-1 and J usage is TRBJ2-7, with 7 bases that match TRBD2. J lost 7 bases, V lost 5 bases, and 11 bases had no gene match. The CDR3 is 13 amino acids. Germline CDR1 DFQATT, CDR2 SNEGSKA (reference sequence). The CDR3 here is CSAPGTTGLEQYF. The CDR3 DNA reads TGCAGTGCTCCCGGGACTACCGGGCTTGAGCAGTACTTC.

The chain uses TRBV28 and TRBJ1-5, with 7 positions matching TRBD1. The junction had 7 bases not matched to a gene; V was cut back by 7 bases and J by 4 bases. This CDR3 is 14 amino acids long. Per germline, CDR1 MDHEN and CDR2 SYDVKM. The CDR3 sequence is CASTSGGLNQPQHF. The CDR3 region has the DNA TGTGCCAGCACCTCAGGGGGGCTGAATCAGCCCCAGCATTTT. Looking up the rest from reference TRBV28 and TRBJ1-5 gives the full variable domain: DVKVTQSSRYLVKRTGEKVFLECVQDMDHENMFWYRQDPGLGLRLIYFSYDVKMKEKGDIPEGYSVSREKKERFSLILESASTNQTSMYLCASTSGGLNQPQHFGDGTRLSIL.

The CDR3 protein is CASSGPGTSPYEQYF. The CDR3 region has the DNA TGTGCCAGCAGCGGACCGGGAACAAGCCCCTACGAGCAGTACTTC. This rearrangement joins TRBV5-6 to TRBJ2-7, with a possible D match to TRBD2 (5 bases). This CDR3 comprises 15 residues. Per germline, CDR1 SGHDT and CDR2 YYEEEE. V lost 4 bases and J lost 2, with 16 bases in between.

The V and J genes are TRBV7-2 and TRBJ1-2, with D unresolved. The length of the CDR3 is 15 residues. The V end was cut by 1 base, the J end by 4 bases, with 13 bases between. The germline V gene encodes CDR1 SGHTA and CDR2 FQGNSA. CDR3 protein: CASSLEGRAPYGYTF. CDR3 sequence (DNA): TGTGCCAGCAGCTTAGAAGGCAGAGCCCCCTATGGCTACACCTTC.

This clonotype was counted only a few times. This may be a read error: a much more frequent sequence differs by one nucleotide. The chain links TRBV7-2 to TRBJ2-3; TRBD2 matches at 8 bases. V lost 1 base, J lost 4 bases, and 13 bases stayed unmatched. There are 18 residues in the CDR3. Per the germline V gene, CDR1 is SGHTA and CDR2 is FQGNSA. The CDR3 here is CASSLDLIAGRPSDTQYF. The CDR3, as DNA: TGTGCCAGCAGCTTAGATCTAATAGCGGGGAGGCCTTCAGATACGCAGTATTTT.

The chain combines TRBV12-3 or TRBV12-4 with TRBJ1-2, with D perhaps TRBD1 (5 bases). V dropped 5 bases and J dropped 6 bases, with 13 bases sitting between them. The CDR3 spans 13 residues. CDR3 protein: CASSARATDGYTF. CDR3 bases: TGTGCCAGCAGTGCCAGGGCAACAGATGGCTACACCTTC.

Many counts were recorded for this clonotype. The chain is built from TRBV9 and TRBJ1-1; tentative D call: TRBD1 (5 bases). The CDR3 has 14 residues. Germline CDR1 reads SGDLS; CDR2 reads YYNGEE. V dropped 2 bases and J dropped 1 base, with 9 bases sitting between them. The CDR3 DNA follows: TGTGCCAGCAGCGTTGGGACGGAGAACACTGAAGCTTTCTTT. This translates into CASSVGTENTEAFF.

This clonotype has more than one count but fewer than ten. The genes are TRBV20-1 and TRBJ2-3; unclear D gene. V was cut by 1 base and J by 2 bases, with 4 bases left in between. This CDR3 has 12 amino acids. Germline assignment: CDR1 DFQATT and CDR2 SNEGSKA (reference sequence). This CDR3 is CSARATTDTQYF. Here the CDR3 DNA reads TGCAGTGCTAGAGCAACCACAGATACGCAGTATTTT.

The chain employs TRBV20-1 and TRBJ2-1, with D perhaps TRBD1 (7 bases). The germline V gene has CDR1 DFQATT and CDR2 SNEGSKA (reference sequence). This CDR3 contains 15 residues. V dropped 0 bases and J dropped 3 bases, with 12 bases sitting between them. The CDR3 loop reads CSARDGGGSYNEQFF. DNA of the CDR3: TGCAGTGCTAGAGATGGAGGGGGCAGCTACAATGAGCAGTTCTTC.

The chain is built from TRBV29-1 and TRBJ2-1; no reliable D call. This CDR3 is built from 13 residues. Per the germline V gene, CDR1 is SQVTM and CDR2 is ANQGSEA. Trimming left V 5 bases short and J 4 bases short, with 12 bases between. In DNA, the CDR3 is TGCAGCGTTTCGACGATACGTTACAATGAGCAGTTCTTC. Translation gives CSVSTIRYNEQFF.

This clonotype was seen many times. The chain carries TRBV20-1 and TRBJ2-7; D unresolved. The CDR3 runs 12 residues. V lost 6 bases and J 2 bases, leaving 11 bases between the germline ends. The germline CDR1 and CDR2 sequences are DFQATT and SNEGSKA (reference sequence). CDR3 coding DNA: TGCAGTGCGCAAGCGCAGCCCTACGAGCAGTACTTC. It is translated as CSAQAQPYEQYF.

In its sample, this clonotype was seen a few times. This may be a read error, as it is one base from a much larger clone. The V gene is TRBV5-5, the J gene TRBJ2-3, with a tentative D call TRBD1 (5 bases). The CDR3 is 13 residues long. From germline, CDR1 is SGHKS and CDR2 YYEKEE (reference sequence). Trimming removed 0 bases at V and 6 bases at J, with 8 bases between. CDR3 sequence (DNA): TGTGCCAGCAGCTTGGCAGGGTGCGATACGCAGTATTTT. Translating gives CASSLAGCDTQYF.

This clonotype was picked up many times. The genes are TRBV20-1 and TRBJ2-1; D unclear. CDR1 is DFQATT and CDR2 is SNEGSKA in the germline V gene (reference sequence). Deletions cut 3 bases from V and 5 bases from J, with 8 bases between. The CDR3 is made up of 12 amino acids. This chain's CDR3 is CSASLRDNEQFF. CDR3 sequence (DNA): TGCAGTGCTAGTCTTCGGGACAATGAGCAGTTCTTC.

The chain combines TRBV28 with TRBJ1-4; no definite D call. Germline CDR1 reads MDHEN; CDR2 reads SYDVKM. The CDR3 length is 12 residues. Trimming took off 7 bases at V and 16 bases at J, with 19 bases between the two ends. The CDR3 spells CASKDFRTNPFF. As DNA, the CDR3 is TGTGCCAGCAAAGACTTCAGAACGAATCCGTTTTTT.

This clonotype was counted a few times. The chain joins TRBV20-1 to TRBJ2-2; D gene uncertain. The V gene's germline CDR1 is DFQATT and CDR2 SNEGSKA (reference sequence). The ends were cut back, 3 bases at V and 2 bases at J, with 13 bases in the middle. The length of the CDR3 is 15 residues. CDR3 sequence (DNA): TGCAGTGCTAGGGAACAAACGATCAACACCGGGGAGCTGTTTTTT. As protein: CSAREQTINTGELFF.

With regard to this clonotype: At one end, the junction sequence differs from germline, possibly due to a read error. This chain connects TRBV6-5 to TRBJ2-3, with D perhaps matching TRBD1 or TRBD2 (6 bases each). The germline gives CDR1 MNHEY, CDR2 SVGAGI. CDR3 length: 12 amino acids. The CDR3 loop is CASRGGTDAQYF. In nucleotides, the CDR3 is TGTGCCAGCAGGGGGGGCACAGATGCGCAGTATTTT.

Ten or more counts support this clonotype. This chain connects TRBV11-2 to TRBJ1-2, with D possibly matching TRBD1 (5 bases). CDR1 is SGHAT and CDR2 is FQNNGV in the germline V gene. Deletions cut 1 base from V and 8 bases from J, with 11 bases between. This CDR3 comprises 13 residues. CDR3 amino acids: CASSLGMQGGYTF. Here the CDR3 DNA reads TGTGCCAGCAGCTTAGGAATGCAGGGCGGCTACACCTTC.

This clonotype appeared a few times. This rearrangement joins TRBV27 to TRBJ1-1, with 7 nucleotides matching TRBD1. With 6 bases clipped from V and 0 bases from J, the junction kept 10 bases outside the gene matches. Germline loops: CDR1 MNHEY, CDR2 SMNVEV (reference sequence). The CDR3 contains 16 residues. CDR3: CASRPRTGQLNTEAFF. Written as DNA, the CDR3 is TGTGCCAGCAGACCCAGGACGGGACAGTTGAACACTGAAGCTTTCTTT.

This clonotype has ten or more counts. V usage is TRBV9 and J usage is TRBJ1-2, with a possible D match to TRBD1 (6 bases). CDR1 and CDR2 (germline): SGDLS, YYNGEE. CDR3 length: 14 amino acids. V was shortened by 4 bases and J by 1 base, with 11 bases between the two germline ends. CDR3 bases: TGTGCCAGCAGCCCTTGGACAGATAACTATGGCTACACCTTC. This translates into CASSPWTDNYGYTF.

The sample holds many counts of this clonotype. The chain couples TRBV20-1 to TRBJ2-1, with D maybe TRBD1 (5 bases). Trimming left V 6 bases short and J 11 bases short, with 20 bases between. Germline V gives CDR1 DFQATT, CDR2 SNEGSKA (reference sequence). The CDR3 is made up of 13 amino acids. In DNA, the CDR3 is TGCAGTGCACAGCCGGCAGGGCCGACTCAGCAGTTCTTC. Its translation is CSAQPAGPTQQFF.

This clonotype showed up many times. The V call is TRBV14, the J call TRBJ2-7, with TRBD1 matching 7 bases. CDR1 is SGHDN and CDR2 is FVKESK in the germline V gene. The CDR3 has 15 amino acids. The V segment lost 2 bases and the J segment 0 bases; nucleotides outside the gene matches: 4. CDR3 protein: CASSQLTGFSYEQYF. The CDR3 DNA sequence: TGTGCCAGCAGCCAATTGACAGGGTTCTCCTACGAGCAGTACTTC.

In its sample, this clonotype was seen a few times. The V gene is TRBV6-5, the J gene TRBJ1-5; 7 bases are a match to TRBD1. The CDR3 extends over 18 amino acids. Germline loops: CDR1 MNHEY, CDR2 SVGAGI. V trimming: 0 bases; J trimming: 1 base; junction bases outside the gene matches: 9. The CDR3 nucleotides are TGTGCCAGCAGTTACTCCTTTCGGACAGGAGGGAGCAATCAGCCCCAGCATTTT. Protein: CASSYSFRTGGSNQPQHF.

This clonotype was observed many times. This chain uses TRBV10-3 with TRBJ2-7; TRBD1 agrees at 8 bases. Per the germline V gene, CDR1 is ENHRY and CDR2 is SYGVKD. Unmatched junction bases numbered 10, after V lost 11 bases and J lost 4 bases. This CDR3 comprises 13 residues. The CDR3 DNA sequence: TGTGCCCATTCCGAGACAGGGGAGTACGAGCAGTACTTC. Protein: CAHSETGEYEQYF.

This clonotype was recorded at least ten times. The chain carries TRBV21-1 and TRBJ2-5. TRBV21-1 corresponds to a pseudogene. The CDR3 is 10 amino acids. Here the CDR3 DNA reads TGTGCCCCCTTGCTAGAGACCCAGTACTTC. Amino acid sequence: CAPLLETQYF.